The text below deals with one TCR beta chain. These data belong to a study of blood T cell repertoires in COVID-19. The method was immunoSEQ multiplex PCR; TCRdb's version includes in-frame clones alone and lacks a portion of them. Here the sample spans about 65,000 clones, 82% being singletons. V shed 4 bases, J shed 6 bases, and the junction held 13 bases outside the gene matches. The CDR3 is made up of 15 amino acids. CDR1 SGHRS and CDR2 YFSETQ come from the germline V gene. The V gene is TRBV5-1, the J gene TRBJ2-7, with 7 bases matching TRBD2. The material sequenced was peripheral blood. This receptor was taken from a human donor in a cohort sampled during active COVID-19. This chain's CDR3 is CASSPRGTFLSEQYF. The CDR3 nucleotides are TGCGCCAGCAGCCCGCGGGGGACTTTCCTTTCCGAGCAGTACTTC.